This entry lists 17 T cell receptor beta chains sequenced from one sample in a study of metastatic and nonmetastatic thyroid tumors. TCRdb called clones again from the PCR reads with MiXCR. Among 7,500 to 10,000 clones, roughly 35% were seen once, and the ten largest hold around a fifth. Prior to thyroid surgery, none of the patients had received any treatment. Material for sequencing was tumor tissue. The receptor source for this set is a female donor with papillary thyroid cancer or a benign thyroid nodule (not recorded which). Some clones in this sample may be carry-over from other donors' samples.

This clone is labeled medium-sized. The V call is TRBV6-6, the J call TRBJ2-5; TRBD2 matches at 12 bases. The germline V gene has CDR1 MNHNY and CDR2 SVGAGI (reference sequence). V trimming: 0 bases; J trimming: 2 bases; junction bases outside the gene matches: 1. The CDR3 totals 16 residues. The CDR3: CASSYSGTSGQETQYF. The CDR3 bases are TGTGCCAGCAGTTACTCCGGGACTAGCGGGCAAGAGACCCAGTACTTC.

In DNA, the CDR3 is TGCAGTGCTCTAGGGCGGGCTCACATGAACACTGAAGCTTTCTTT. As protein: CSALGRAHMNTEAFF. The chain combines TRBV20-1 with TRBJ1-1; D unresolved. Germline-derived CDR1 and CDR2 are DFQATT and SNEGSKA (reference sequence). Trimming removed 5 bases at V and 0 bases at J, with 16 bases between. This CDR3 contains 15 residues.

The V call is TRBV30, the J call TRBJ2-3; 10 bases line up with TRBD1. This CDR3 spans 16 amino acids. V trimming: 0 bases; J trimming: 2 bases; junction bases outside the gene matches: 5. CDR1 and CDR2 (germline): GTSNPN, SVGIG (reference sequence). The CDR3 sequence is CAWSVRTGGHTDTQYF. CDR3 DNA sequence: TGTGCCTGGAGTGTTCGGACAGGGGGGCACACAGATACGCAGTATTTT.

The chain links TRBV18 to TRBJ2-2; TRBD2 aligns across 8 bases. V dropped 4 bases and J dropped 0; count of bases not matched to a gene: 7. The CDR3 length is 17 residues. Germline V CDR1 and CDR2: KGHSH, LQKENI. CDR3 coding DNA: TGTGCCAGCTCACTACCGGGGGGGTCCGCGAACACCGGGGAGCTGTTTTTT. Protein sequence: CASSLPGGSANTGELFF.

This chain joins TRBV7-9 and TRBJ2-5; 7 bases are shared with TRBD1. Trimming removed 4 bases from V and 2 bases from J; junction bases left unmatched: 4. Looked up from germline, CDR1 is SEHNR and CDR2 is FQNEAQ (reference sequence). The length of the CDR3 is 14 residues. The CDR3 is CASSSDREQETQYF. In DNA form, the CDR3 reads TGTGCCAGCAGCTCAGACAGGGAACAAGAGACCCAGTACTTC.

In its sample, this clone is medium-sized. This chain links TRBV7-9 with TRBJ1-1; 8 bases align to TRBD1. The V gene's germline CDR1 is SEHNR and CDR2 FQNEAQ (reference sequence). Trimming removed 5 bases from V and 1 base from J; junction bases left unmatched: 6. The CDR3 loop spans 15 amino acids. This chain's CDR3 is CASSPPTGANTEAFF. CDR3 in DNA: TGTGCCAGCAGCCCTCCGACAGGGGCGAACACTGAAGCTTTCTTT. Variable domain in full (rest from reference TRBV7-9 and TRBJ1-1): DTGVSQNPRHKITKRGQNVTFRCDPISEHNRLYWYRQTLGQGPEFLTYFQNEAQLEKSRLLSDRFSAERPKGSFSTLEIQRTEQGDSAMYLCASSPPTGANTEAFFGQGTRLTVV.

The chain links TRBV30 to TRBJ1-6, with a possible D match to TRBD1 (5 bases). CDR1 is GTSNPN and CDR2 is SVGIG in the germline V gene (reference sequence). The CDR3 spans 15 residues. The V and J ends lost 3 bases and 13 bases respectively, with 22 bases between them. As DNA, the CDR3 is TGTGCCTGGAGCCGAGGGCAGGGAGACGGTTCCCCCCTCCACTTT. Residues: CAWSRGQGDGSPLHF.

The genes are TRBV20-1 and TRBJ2-5, with 10 nucleotides matching TRBD2. CDR1 DFQATT and CDR2 SNEGSKA come from the germline V gene (reference sequence). V was clipped by 3 bases and J by 2 bases; unmatched bases: 9. The CDR3 runs to 16 residues. The CDR3 sequence: CSARPSSGSSQETQYF. CDR3 coding DNA: TGCAGTGCTAGGCCGTCTAGCGGGAGTAGTCAAGAGACCCAGTACTTC.

This clone was seen only a few times. This chain links TRBV19 with TRBJ2-1; D is undetermined. From germline, CDR1 is LNHDA and CDR2 SQIVND (reference sequence). This CDR3 is 15 amino acids long. V lost 2 bases and J lost 4, with 12 bases in between. The chain's CDR3 is CASSITVDGYNEQFF. CDR3 sequence (DNA): TGTGCCAGTAGTATAACTGTGGACGGTTACAATGAGCAGTTCTTC.

This chain connects TRBV28 to TRBJ2-2; TRBD1 aligns across 8 bases. V was pared by 6 bases and J by 3 bases, with 9 bases of the junction left unmatched. Per germline, CDR1 MDHEN and CDR2 SYDVKM. There are 16 residues in the CDR3. CDR3: CASRPRQGQDTGELFF. As DNA, the CDR3 is TGTGCCAGCAGACCCCGACAGGGACAGGACACCGGGGAGCTGTTTTTT.

The chain has TRBV3-1 and TRBJ1-5; tentatively, D is TRBD1 (5 bases). V was shortened by 5 bases and J by 7 bases, with 12 bases between the two germline ends. CDR3 length equals 13 residues. In germline, CDR1 is LGHDT, CDR2 YNNKEL (reference sequence). CDR3: CASSAREAQPQHF. As DNA, the CDR3 is TGTGCCAGCAGCGCCAGGGAAGCCCAGCCCCAGCATTTT.

This clone appeared a few times. The chain combines TRBV6-2 or TRBV6-3 with TRBJ2-3; D is ambiguous. This CDR3 is built from 12 residues. The V gene lost 2 bases and the J gene lost 7 bases, with 7 bases spanning the gap. From germline, CDR1 is MNHEY and CDR2 SVGEGT. CDR3 loop: CASSYVANTQYF. For the CDR3, the DNA is TGTGCCAGCAGTTACGTCGCGAATACGCAGTATTTT.

The gene calls are TRBV30 and TRBJ2-1, with TRBD2 identical over 7 bases. The V gene's germline CDR1 is GTSNPN and CDR2 SVGIG (reference sequence). Trimming at V came to 4 bases and at J to 6 bases, leaving 6 bases not matched to a gene. This CDR3 region has 13 residues. The CDR3 sequence: CAWTTGGGNEQFF. CDR3 DNA sequence: TGTGCCTGGACTACGGGAGGCGGCAATGAGCAGTTCTTC.

Concerning this clone: This clone may be a read error of a much larger clone one base away. At the DNA level, this CDR3 is encoded by other sequences in the same sample as well. The chain has TRBV18 and TRBJ1-1; 7 bases match TRBD1. From germline, CDR1 is KGHSH and CDR2 LQKENI. There are 16 residues in the CDR3. The CDR3 spells CASSPMRGPMNTEAFF. The DNA for the CDR3 is TGTGCCAGCTCACCAATGAGGGGGCCTATGAACACTGAGGCTTTCTTT.

This rearrangement joins TRBV7-9 to TRBJ2-7; no definite D call. Deletions cut 1 base from V and 3 bases from J, with 7 bases between. The CDR3 contains 13 residues. The germline gives CDR1 SEHNR, CDR2 FQNEAQ (reference sequence). CDR3 region: CASSLDNLYEQYF. The CDR3 bases are TGTGCCAGCAGCTTAGATAACCTCTACGAGCAGTACTTC. Full variable domain (remainder filled in from reference TRBV7-9 and TRBJ2-7): DTGVSQNPRHKITKRGQNVTFRCDPISEHNRLYWYRQTLGQGPEFLTYFQNEAQLEKSRLLSDRFSAERPKGSFSTLEIQRTEQGDSAMYLCASSLDNLYEQYFGPGTRLTVT.

Relative to its sample, this clone is medium-sized (0.01 to 0.1%). This rearrangement joins TRBV4-2 to TRBJ2-7; 10 bases fit TRBD1. The CDR3 has 16 amino acids. The V and J ends lost 4 bases and 3 bases, in that order; junction bases with no gene match: 9. Germline-derived CDR1 and CDR2 are LGHNA and YNFKEQ. The CDR3 DNA reads as TGTGCCAGCAGCCTAGGTCGGGGACAGGGGATCTACGAGCAGTACTTC. Translating it yields CASSLGRGQGIYEQYF.

This clone was found once. V is TRBV30 and J is TRBJ2-7; TRBD2 matches 11 bases. J gave up 0 bases and V 3 bases, and 4 bases lay outside the gene matches. Germline assignment: CDR1 GTSNPN and CDR2 SVGIG (reference sequence). The CDR3 is 15 amino acids. The CDR3 coding sequence is TGTGCCTGGAGGGAGACTAGCGGGACCTCCTACGAGCAGTACTTC. Protein product: CAWRETSGTSYEQYF.